This T cell receptor (beta chain) originates from a study of cytomegalovirus exposure and HLA in healthy donors. CDR1 and CDR2 (germline): MGHDK, SYGVNS. The CDR3 runs to 15 residues. Trimming removed 4 bases from V and 0 bases from J, with 9 bases in between. Data came from immunoSEQ multiplex PCR; TCRdb stores just in-frame clones and leaves some out. This sample yields some 150,000 clones, of which approximately 86% are seen a single time; about 22% belongs to the top ten. The rearrangement links TRBV25-1 to TRBJ1-4, with a weak D call TRBD1 (6 bases). This sequence was found in a man aged 18 to 30 in good health and CMV-seropositive. Sequencing was performed on PBMCs. This CDR3 is CASSVGDTTNEKLFF. CDR3 in DNA: TGTGCCAGCAGTGTGGGGGACACAACTAATGAAAAACTGTTTTTT.